These 28 T cell receptor beta chains share one sample of origin, sequenced in a study of blood T cell repertoires in COVID-19. The repertoire was sequenced with immunoSEQ multiplex PCR; TCRdb's copy has only in-frame clones and lacks some. The sample yields approximately 200,000 clones, roughly 79% seen once. The sample was peripheral blood. These TCRs come from a man aged 55 to 70 with active or convalescent COVID-19.

The chain has TRBV2 and TRBJ2-7; 9 bases map to TRBD2. Germline V gene data show CDR1 as SNHLY and CDR2 as FYNNEI. The junction had 5 bases not matched to a gene; V was cut back by 1 base and J by 4 bases. There are 15 residues in the CDR3. CDR3 in DNA: TGTGCCAGCAGTGAAGGGGTAGCGGGAGCTTACGAGCAGTACTTC. It yields the protein CASSEGVAGAYEQYF.

The V call is TRBV7-2, the J call TRBJ2-1; 7 positions agree with TRBD2. Looked up from germline, CDR1 is SGHTA and CDR2 is FQGNSA. Trimming took 5 bases from V and 4 from J; bases not matched to a gene: 5. The CDR3 totals 14 residues. The CDR3 region is CASSLEREYNEQFF. The CDR3 DNA reads as TGTGCCAGCAGCCTGGAGCGGGAATACAATGAGCAGTTCTTC. Filled out from reference TRBV7-2 and TRBJ2-1, the complete variable domain reads GAGVSQSPSNKVTEKGKDVELRCDPISGHTALYWYRQSLGQGLEFLIYFQGNSAPDKSGLPSDRFSAERTGGSVSTLTIQRTQQEDSAVYLCASSLEREYNEQFFGPGTRLTVL.

V is TRBV12-3 or TRBV12-4 and J is TRBJ1-5; TRBD1 is a possible D gene (6 bases). This CDR3 spans 13 amino acids. V lost 8 bases to trimming and J lost 3 bases, with 11 bases between them. CDR3 nucleotides: TGTGCCAGCGGGGGCGGGTACAATCAGCCCCAGCATTTT. This translates into CASGGGYNQPQHF.

The chain is built from TRBV4-2 and TRBJ2-1; tentative D call: TRBD2 (5 bases). The V gene's germline CDR1 is LGHNA and CDR2 YNFKEQ. The CDR3 extends over 14 amino acids. V lost 7 bases, J lost 2 bases, and 12 bases lay in between. The CDR3, as DNA: TGTGCCAGCACCCCCAGCGGACCCTACAATGAGCAGTTCTTC. Translation: CASTPSGPYNEQFF.

This CDR3 is CASSQDMGRTEAFF. CDR3 DNA: TGTGCCAGCAGCCAAGATATGGGGAGGACTGAAGCTTTCTTT. The genes are TRBV14 and TRBJ1-1, with D unclear. From germline, CDR1 is SGHDN and CDR2 FVKESK. V shed 0 bases and J shed 5 bases, with 10 bases lying between them. This CDR3 spans 14 amino acids.

The rearrangement uses TRBV7-3 and TRBJ2-1; tentative D call: TRBD2 (5 bases). CDR1 SGHTA and CDR2 FQGTGA come from the germline V gene. The germline V and J ends were trimmed by 2 bases and 10 bases, with 12 bases remaining between them. This CDR3 contains 13 residues. CDR3 sequence: CASSLQTTGEQFF. CDR3 nucleotides: TGTGCCAGCAGCTTACAGACAACGGGGGAGCAGTTCTTC.

This clone was recorded only once. This chain links TRBV24-1 with TRBJ1-1; 7 bases are shared with TRBD1. Germline CDR1 KGHDR, CDR2 SFDVKD. V shed 7 bases, J shed 5 bases, and the junction held 3 bases outside the gene matches. The CDR3 totals 12 residues. CDR3 nucleotides: TGTGCCACCAGCCCGACAGGGACTGAAGCTTTCTTT. This encodes CATSPTGTEAFF.

This clone has a handful of counts. The rearrangement uses TRBV7-9 and TRBJ1-1; the D gene is possibly TRBD1 (6 bases). This CDR3 is built from 12 residues. Germline loops: CDR1 SEHNR, CDR2 FQNEAQ (reference sequence). Trimming left V 6 bases short and J 5 bases short, with 10 bases between. The CDR3 here is CASSPRGTEAFF. The DNA for the CDR3 is TGTGCCAGCAGTCCCAGGGGTACTGAAGCTTTCTTT. Filled out from reference TRBV7-9 and TRBJ1-1, the complete variable domain reads DTGVSQNPRHKITKRGQNVTFRCDPISEHNRLYWYRQTLGQGPEFLTYFQNEAQLEKSRLLSDRFSAERPKGSFSTLEIQRTEQGDSAMYLCASSPRGTEAFFGQGTRLTVV.

V is TRBV28 and J is TRBJ1-1, with no clear D. The V gene's germline CDR1 is MDHEN and CDR2 SYDVKM. The CDR3 totals 14 residues. V was pared by 4 bases and J by 0 bases, with 9 bases between. The CDR3 coding sequence is TGTGCCAGCAGTTCTAGACGGTTGAACACTGAAGCTTTCTTT. As protein: CASSSRRLNTEAFF.

This chain connects TRBV6-5 to TRBJ1-2; tentatively, D is TRBD1 (6 bases). V dropped 8 bases and J dropped 6 bases, with 16 bases sitting between them. The V gene's germline CDR1 is MNHEY and CDR2 SVGAGI. CDR3 length: 13 amino acids. The CDR3 sequence: CASGGHPRHGYTF. The CDR3 nucleotides are TGTGCCAGCGGGGGACACCCGAGACATGGCTACACCTTC.

This chain links TRBV28 with TRBJ1-2; 9 bases fit TRBD1. The CDR3 spans 15 residues. V shed 6 bases, J shed 5 bases, and the junction held 10 bases outside the gene matches. Germline values: CDR1 MDHEN, CDR2 SYDVKM. This chain's CDR3 is CASRTGTGRTYGYTF. The DNA for the CDR3 is TGTGCCAGCAGGACCGGGACAGGGAGAACTTATGGCTACACCTTC.

The chain has TRBV15 and TRBJ2-7; the D gene is possibly TRBD2 (7 bases). The CDR3 runs 12 residues. Trimming pared 6 bases from V and 6 bases from J, leaving 12 bases between. Germline assignment: CDR1 LNHNV and CDR2 YYDKDF (reference sequence). CDR3 amino acids: CATSWGGREQYF. CDR3 bases: TGTGCCACCAGTTGGGGGGGCCGCGAGCAGTACTTC.

This clone was detected once. The V and J genes are TRBV3-1 (or the pseudogene TRBV3-2) and TRBJ2-1, with 8 bases aligning to TRBD2. The ends lost 2 bases at V and 15 bases at J; junction bases unmatched: 12. The CDR3 is made up of 14 amino acids. The germline gives CDR1 LGHDT, CDR2 YNNKEL (reference sequence). The CDR3 DNA sequence: TGTGCCAGCAGCCAAAGCCTGGCGGGAGGCAGGCCGTTCTTC. This encodes CASSQSLAGGRPFF.

V is TRBV18 and J is TRBJ1-2, with 7 bases that match TRBD1. Per the germline V gene, CDR1 is KGHSH and CDR2 is LQKENI. J was trimmed by 4 bases and V by 5 bases; bases with no gene match: 4. This CDR3 spans 13 amino acids. Here the CDR3 reads CASSGDSFYGYTF. The CDR3 nucleotides are TGTGCCAGCTCAGGGGACAGCTTCTATGGCTACACCTTC.

V gene TRBV27 combines with J gene TRBJ1-6, with 9 bases aligning to TRBD1. The junction had 4 bases not matched to a gene; V was cut back by 3 bases and J by 7 bases. Germline V CDR1 and CDR2: MNHEY, SMNVEV (reference sequence). The CDR3 totals 15 residues. CDR3 amino acids: CASSFVGTGNSPLHF. The CDR3 nucleotides are TGTGCCAGCAGTTTCGTGGGGACAGGGAATTCACCCCTCCACTTT.

This clone has just a few counts. This chain links TRBV28 with TRBJ1-2; D call uncertain. Looked up from germline, CDR1 is MDHEN and CDR2 is SYDVKM. The V end lost 7 bases, the J end lost 8 bases, and 14 bases lay between the germline ends. The CDR3 sequence is 12 residues long. The CDR3, as DNA: TGTGCCAGCACCACCGAGACATTGGGCTACACCTTC. It encodes CASTTETLGYTF.

The gene calls are TRBV28 and TRBJ1-1, with TRBD1 matching over 11 bases. Germline V CDR1 and CDR2: MDHEN, SYDVKM. This CDR3 is 15 amino acids long. V dropped 6 bases and J dropped 3; count of bases not matched to a gene: 6. The CDR3 DNA is TGTGCCAGCAGATGGGACAGGGGGGCCTACACTGAAGCTTTCTTT. Its translation is CASRWDRGAYTEAFF.

This chain joins TRBV28 and TRBJ2-5; 7 nucleotides line up with TRBD1. The CDR3 extends over 12 amino acids. Germline assignment: CDR1 MDHEN and CDR2 SYDVKM. With 6 bases clipped from V and 3 bases from J, the junction kept 1 base outside the gene matches. The CDR3 is CASRGTEETQYF. CDR3 in DNA: TGTGCCAGCAGAGGGACAGAAGAGACCCAGTACTTC. Full variable domain (missing parts from reference TRBV28 and TRBJ2-5): DVKVTQSSRYLVKRTGEKVFLECVQDMDHENMFWYRQDPGLGLRLIYFSYDVKMKEKGDIPEGYSVSREKKERFSLILESASTNQTSMYLCASRGTEETQYFGPGTRLLVL.

V gene TRBV28 combines with J gene TRBJ1-4, with D perhaps TRBD1 (5 bases). This CDR3 region has 13 residues. V dropped 1 base and J dropped 6 bases, with 6 bases sitting between them. CDR1 is MDHEN, CDR2 SYDVKM, per germline. CDR3 sequence: CASSLSRDEKLFF. Written as DNA, the CDR3 is TGTGCCAGCAGTTTATCCAGGGATGAAAAACTGTTTTTT. Variable domain in full (rest from reference TRBV28 and TRBJ1-4): DVKVTQSSRYLVKRTGEKVFLECVQDMDHENMFWYRQDPGLGLRLIYFSYDVKMKEKGDIPEGYSVSREKKERFSLILESASTNQTSMYLCASSLSRDEKLFFGSGTQLSVL.

This clone was observed a few times. This chain connects TRBV6-2 or TRBV6-3 to TRBJ2-7; the D gene is possibly TRBD2 (6 bases). Trimming left V 2 bases short and J 3 bases short, with 11 bases between. The V gene's germline CDR1 is MNHEY and CDR2 SVGEGT. CDR3 size: 14 residues. CDR3 DNA: TGTGCCAGCAGTTACGGACGGGGGTACTACGAGCAGTACTTC. It yields the protein CASSYGRGYYEQYF.

This clone was seen repeatedly, ten times or more. This chain joins TRBV7-8 and TRBJ2-5, with 8 bases identical to TRBD2. There are 15 residues in the CDR3. The junction had 6 bases not matched to a gene; V was cut back by 1 base and J by 5 bases. CDR1 and CDR2 (germline): SGHVS, FQNEAQ. The DNA of the CDR3 is TGTGCCAGCAGCTTAGAGGGACTAGGGTTGGAGACCCAGTACTTC. Translating it yields CASSLEGLGLETQYF.

In this sample, this clone turned up once. V and J are TRBV27 and TRBJ2-2; TRBD2 matches at 13 bases. Per germline, CDR1 MNHEY and CDR2 SMNVEV (reference sequence). The CDR3 runs to 16 residues. After removal of 4 bases from V and 7 bases from J, the junction contained 6 bases not matched to a gene. The CDR3 DNA reads TGTGCCAGCAGTTCCCCGCGACTAGCGGGAGGCGGGGAGCTGTTTTTT. Translation: CASSSPRLAGGGELFF.

The chain employs TRBV28 and TRBJ1-1, with TRBD1 matching over 9 bases. The CDR3 sequence is 17 residues long. The germline V gene has CDR1 MDHEN and CDR2 SYDVKM. Germline trimming cut 6 bases from V and 5 bases from J; bases unmatched to any gene: 16. The CDR3: CASSFTGTGYLGTEAFF. CDR3 nucleotide sequence: TGTGCCAGCAGCTTTACCGGGACAGGGTATTTAGGGACTGAAGCTTTCTTT. The full variable domain, rest sourced from reference TRBV28 and TRBJ1-1, is DVKVTQSSRYLVKRTGEKVFLECVQDMDHENMFWYRQDPGLGLRLIYFSYDVKMKEKGDIPEGYSVSREKKERFSLILESASTNQTSMYLCASSFTGTGYLGTEAFFGQGTRLTVV.

The chain has TRBV6-5 and TRBJ1-1; D may be TRBD1 (5 bases). The germline V gene has CDR1 MNHEY and CDR2 SVGAGI. V lost 7 bases to trimming and J lost 6 bases, with 15 bases between them. The CDR3 covers 13 residues. The CDR3: CASTGQGKAEAFF. CDR3 sequence (DNA): TGTGCCAGCACAGGGCAGGGAAAAGCTGAAGCTTTCTTT.

J is TRBJ2-7 and V is TRBV24-1; no reliable D call. Trimming removed 3 bases at V and 3 bases at J, with 8 bases between. In germline, CDR1 is KGHDR, CDR2 SFDVKD. The CDR3 is 13 amino acids. CDR3 amino acids: CATSDPQIYEQYF. CDR3 DNA sequence: TGTGCCACCAGTGATCCCCAAATCTACGAGCAGTACTTC.

The chain couples TRBV7-7 to TRBJ2-5; a possible D gene is TRBD2 (6 bases). Germline-derived CDR1 and CDR2 are SSHAT and FNYEAQ (reference sequence). V was trimmed by 5 bases and J by 5 bases, leaving 18 bases between them. The CDR3 is made up of 15 amino acids. In DNA, the CDR3 is TGTGCCAGCAGCCTAGAAACCCAGGAGGGGGAGACCCAGTACTTC. It yields the protein CASSLETQEGETQYF. Using reference TRBV7-7 and TRBJ2-5 for the parts outside the CDR3, the full variable domain is GAGVSQSPRYKVTKRGQDVTLRCDPISSHATLYWYQQALGQGPEFLTYFNYEAQPDKSGLPSDRFSAERPEGSISTLTIQRTEQRDSAMYRCASSLETQEGETQYFGPGTRLLVL.

The chain uses TRBV2 and TRBJ1-5, with D possibly matching TRBD1 (5 bases). CDR1 is SNHLY and CDR2 is FYNNEI in the germline V gene. V lost 6 bases, J lost 2 bases, and 11 bases lay in between. The CDR3 has 14 residues. CDR3 sequence (DNA): TGTGCCAGCAGCGTTTCCAGGGGCAATCAGCCCCAGCATTTT. Protein product: CASSVSRGNQPQHF.

Here the CDR3 reads CASSLAGTRGNTIYF. DNA of the CDR3: TGTGCCAGCAGCTTAGCGGGGACTCGCGGAAACACCATATATTTT. This chain joins TRBV7-2 and TRBJ1-3, with a tentative D call TRBD1 (5 bases). Deletions cut 0 bases from V and 4 bases from J, with 10 bases between. Germline values: CDR1 SGHTA, CDR2 FQGNSA. The CDR3 has 15 residues.